The present entry profiles one T cell receptor (beta chain) with its context. Antigen unknown. These data belong to a study of graft-versus-host responses after intestinal transplantation. As for the study in general: Induction with anti-thymocyte globulin, then tacrolimus and steroids for around three years, was given to all recipients. Findings and caveats of the study: GvH clones were identified in recipient marrow, with some first appearing in ileum or blood. Allografts of patients with graft-donor T cell macrochimerism showed high graft-versus-host to host-versus-graft clone ratios.

In germline, CDR1 is SNHLY, CDR2 FYNNEI. This CDR3 comprises 18 residues. With V trimmed by 10 bases and J by 3 bases, 17 bases remained unmatched. Produced via immunoSEQ multiplex PCR; TCRdb's table is partial and in-frame only. The table includes 80,000 to 100,000 clones, around 86% detected once. The chain links TRBV2 to TRBJ2-3; 12 nucleotides match TRBD2. The sequence was obtained from a human donor who received an intestinal transplant. The sequenced sample was unstimulated CD8+ T cells sorted from spleen or lymph node cells, obtained before intestinal transplant. The CDR3 sequence: CAITPTHRLAGVTDTQYF. CDR3 in DNA: TGTGCCATCACACCCACACACCGACTAGCGGGGGTTACAGATACGCAGTATTTT.